This entry describes one TCR beta chain. Trimming left V 4 bases short and J 9 bases short, with 21 bases between. The CDR3 loop spans 15 amino acids. The germline V gene has CDR1 GTSNPN and CDR2 SVGIG (reference sequence). cDNA came from about 0.46 to 1 ug RNA primed by random hexamers. TCRdb reprocessed the immunoSEQ multiplex PCR reads with MiXCR, giving one entry per CDR3 protein. The table shows over 150,000 distinct CDR3 sequences, with over 90% occurring only once. This sample is drawn from a study of CD8 T cells in Susac syndrome. The genes are TRBV30 and TRBJ1-4; D is ambiguous. Sequenced: CD4+ T cells from PBMCs. This TCR came from a human donor with multiple sclerosis. The CDR3 here is CAWNQAGLLGKKLFF. The CDR3 DNA is TGTGCCTGGAACCAGGCGGGCCTACTAGGGAAAAAACTGTTTTTT.